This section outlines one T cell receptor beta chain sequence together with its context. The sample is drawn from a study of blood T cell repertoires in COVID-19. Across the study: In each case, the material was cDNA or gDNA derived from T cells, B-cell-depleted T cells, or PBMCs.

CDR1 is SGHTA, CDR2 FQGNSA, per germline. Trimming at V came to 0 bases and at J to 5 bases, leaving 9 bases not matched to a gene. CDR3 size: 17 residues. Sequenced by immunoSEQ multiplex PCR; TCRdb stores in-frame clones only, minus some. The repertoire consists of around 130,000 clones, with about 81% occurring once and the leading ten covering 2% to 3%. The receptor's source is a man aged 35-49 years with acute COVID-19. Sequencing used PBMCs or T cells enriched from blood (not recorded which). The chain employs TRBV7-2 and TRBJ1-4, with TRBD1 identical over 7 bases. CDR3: CASSLAHRGTANEKLFF. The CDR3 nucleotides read TGTGCCAGCAGCTTAGCGCACCGGGGGACAGCGAATGAAAAACTGTTTTTT.